Below, 18 T cell receptor beta chains from the same sample are listed, as sequenced in a study of T cells in narcolepsy. Only in-frame clones appear in the TCRdb table, and some are missing; sequencing was by immunoSEQ multiplex PCR. The repertoire has tens of thousands of clones, around 87% of them found once; the top ten carry approximately 0.89%. Sequences were obtained from memory (CD45RA-) CD4+ T cells from blood. All receptors derive from a human donor in good health.

This clone turned up a few times. The rearrangement joins TRBV30 to TRBJ2-2; 7 bases match TRBD1. Germline V gene data show CDR1 as GTSNPN and CDR2 as SVGIG (reference sequence). J lost 6 bases, V lost 3 bases, and 10 bases had no gene match. This CDR3 region has 15 residues. CDR3 nucleotide sequence: TGTGCCTGGAGCCCAAAAGACAGGGTCGCCGGGGAGCTGTTTTTT. Translation gives CAWSPKDRVAGELFF.

V and J are TRBV4-2 and TRBJ2-1, with 9 bases fitting TRBD2. Germline V gene sequence: CDR1 LGHNA, CDR2 YNFKEQ. The CDR3 totals 17 residues. Trimming removed 4 bases from V and 4 bases from J; junction bases left unmatched: 11. In nucleotides, the CDR3 is TGTGCCAGCAGCCCCCTTCCAACAGCGGGGGGATACAATGAGCAGTTCTTC. This codes for CASSPLPTAGGYNEQFF.

In this sample, this clone turned up a few times. V gene TRBV10-3 combines with J gene TRBJ2-2, with D perhaps matching TRBD1 or TRBD2 (5 bases each). The CDR3 contains 12 residues. Per germline, CDR1 ENHRY and CDR2 SYGVKD. V was clipped by 8 bases and J by 4 bases, with 8 bases between them. The CDR3 coding sequence is TGTGCCATCGGGACCGGCACCGGGGAGCTGTTTTTT. This encodes CAIGTGTGELFF.

A single count supports this clone. This chain connects TRBV7-9 to TRBJ1-2; D not certain. This CDR3 has 12 residues. V was clipped by 4 bases and J by 0 bases, with 3 bases between them. Germline CDR1 is SEHNR and CDR2 is FQNEAQ (reference sequence). CDR3 loop: CASSSSNYGYTF. The CDR3 coding sequence is TGTGCCAGCAGCTCCTCTAACTATGGCTACACCTTC.

CDR3 in amino acids: CASSLFGGLTDTQYF. CDR3 DNA: TGTGCCAGCAGCTTATTTGGGGGTTTGACAGATACGCAGTATTTT. The chain employs TRBV7-2 and TRBJ2-3, with D perhaps TRBD1 or TRBD2 (5 bases each). Trimming took 2 bases from V and 3 from J, leaving 12 bases between them. Germline assignment: CDR1 SGHTA and CDR2 FQGNSA. The CDR3 sequence is 15 residues long.

Of note for this clone: Compared with germline, one end of the junction differs, possibly owing to a read error. Other DNA sequences of this sample code for an identical CDR3. The chain recombines TRBV2 with TRBJ1-1, with D tentatively TRBD1 (6 bases). This CDR3 comprises 14 residues. The germline gives CDR1 SNHLY, CDR2 FYNNEI. The CDR3 region is CASSGGRGDTEAFF. Here the CDR3 DNA reads TGTGCCAGCAGTGGAGGTAGGGGGGACACTGAAGCCTTCTTT.

This chain links TRBV19 with TRBJ2-1; perhaps TRBD2 as D (6 bases). Germline V gene lookup returns CDR1 LNHDA and CDR2 SQIVND (reference sequence). The length of the CDR3 is 13 residues. The V gene lost 7 bases and the J gene lost 11 bases, with 18 bases spanning the gap. CDR3 sequence reads: CASTGTGTVQQFF. CDR3 sequence (DNA): TGTGCCAGTACCGGTACCGGGACTGTACAGCAGTTCTTC.

This clone is categorized as medium-sized. This chain uses TRBV6-6 with TRBJ1-2, with a possible D match to TRBD1 (6 bases). The length of the CDR3 is 13 residues. Germline loops: CDR1 MNHNY, CDR2 SVGAGI (reference sequence). Trimming removed 6 bases from V and 2 bases from J, with 10 bases in between. Here the CDR3 reads CASSRGQNYGYTF. The DNA of the CDR3 is TGTGCCAGCAGCAGAGGACAGAACTATGGCTACACCTTC.

CDR3 sequence reads: CASSILRTSGGGYNEQFF. CDR3 nucleotide sequence: TGTGCCAGTAGTATTCTCCGAACTAGCGGGGGGGGCTACAATGAGCAGTTCTTC. This chain joins TRBV19 and TRBJ2-1, with 13 bases lining up with TRBD2. The trim removed 3 bases at V and 3 bases at J, leaving 8 bases unmatched. Germline V gene data show CDR1 as LNHDA and CDR2 as SQIVND (reference sequence). The CDR3 has 18 residues.

The rearrangement uses TRBV4-1 and TRBJ2-1; 12 positions agree with TRBD2. With V trimmed by 1 base and J by 7 bases, 5 bases remained unmatched. Germline V gene lookup returns CDR1 MGHRA and CDR2 YSYEKL. The CDR3 runs to 16 residues. The CDR3 protein is CASSQAETSGGNEQFF. Here the CDR3 DNA reads TGCGCCAGCAGCCAAGCCGAAACTAGCGGGGGGAATGAGCAGTTCTTC.

The genes are TRBV30 and TRBJ1-4; 8 bases align to TRBD1. The CDR3 length is 14 residues. The trim removed 5 bases at V and 8 bases at J, leaving 10 bases unmatched. Germline CDR1 and CDR2: GTSNPN and SVGIG (reference sequence). The CDR3 coding sequence is TGTGCCTGGTGGACAGGGAGATTTCGCGAAAAACTGTTTTTT. Translation gives CAWWTGRFREKLFF.

This chain joins TRBV27 and TRBJ2-7; D unclear. The germline V gene encodes CDR1 MNHEY and CDR2 SMNVEV (reference sequence). CDR3 length: 13 amino acids. V lost 10 bases and J 0 bases, leaving 13 bases between the germline ends. Here the CDR3 DNA reads TGTGCCACCAGACGGCAGGCCTCCTACGAGCAGTACTTC. Its protein product is CATRRQASYEQYF.

The J gene is TRBJ1-2, the V gene TRBV2; 8 bases are a match to TRBD1. Germline CDR1 SNHLY, CDR2 FYNNEI. Unmatched junction bases numbered 2, after V lost 1 base and J lost 4 bases. The CDR3 consists of 14 residues. CDR3 nucleotide sequence: TGTGCCAGCAGTGAAGAGGACAGGGCCTATGGCTACACCTTC. Protein sequence: CASSEEDRAYGYTF.

The CDR3 is CASSPWWREGHGGELFF. The DNA of the CDR3 is TGTGCCAGCAGTCCCTGGTGGCGGGAGGGCCATGGCGGGGAGCTGTTTTTT. The V gene is TRBV28, the J gene TRBJ2-2; 9 bases map to TRBD2. The CDR3 sequence is 17 residues long. The V segment lost 5 bases and the J segment 7 bases; nucleotides outside the gene matches: 14. CDR1 is MDHEN, CDR2 SYDVKM, per germline. Based on the CDR3 plus reference TRBV28 and TRBJ2-2, the full variable domain is DVKVTQSSRYLVKRTGEKVFLECVQDMDHENMFWYRQDPGLGLRLIYFSYDVKMKEKGDIPEGYSVSREKKERFSLILESASTNQTSMYLCASSPWWREGHGGELFFGEGSRLTVL.

This chain uses TRBV30 with TRBJ2-6; a possible D gene is TRBD1 (6 bases). The CDR3 spans 16 residues. In germline, CDR1 is GTSNPN, CDR2 SVGIG (reference sequence). Trimming stripped 2 bases from V and 0 bases from J, with 11 bases between. The chain's CDR3 is CAWSTTGLSGANVLTF. For the CDR3, the DNA is TGTGCCTGGAGTACGACAGGCCTCTCTGGGGCCAACGTCCTGACTTTC.

The V gene is TRBV6-5, the J gene TRBJ2-1; TRBD2 matches at 10 bases. CDR3 length: 15 amino acids. The V gene's germline CDR1 is MNHEY and CDR2 SVGAGI. V gave up 4 bases and J gave up 5 bases; unmatched junction bases: 5. In nucleotides, the CDR3 is TGTGCCAGCAGTTCGAGCGGGAGGGCCGACAATGAGCAGTTCTTC. Amino acids: CASSSSGRADNEQFF.

This chain links TRBV30 with TRBJ1-1; the D is unclear. The CDR3 extends over 11 amino acids. V lost 5 bases to trimming and J lost 6 bases, with 10 bases between them. Germline-derived CDR1 and CDR2 are GTSNPN and SVGIG (reference sequence). The CDR3 nucleotides are TGTGCCTGGGCCACGGGCGCTGAAGCTTTCTTT. This encodes CAWATGAEAFF.

The J gene is TRBJ1-6, the V gene TRBV11-2, with D tentatively TRBD1 (5 bases). The V and J ends lost 4 bases and 7 bases respectively, with 14 bases between them. The CDR3 sequence is 15 residues long. CDR1 SGHAT and CDR2 FQNNGV come from the germline V gene. The CDR3 coding sequence is TGTGCCAGCAGCTCGCGTGGGACGGGGAATTCACCCCTCCACTTT. It codes for CASSSRGTGNSPLHF.